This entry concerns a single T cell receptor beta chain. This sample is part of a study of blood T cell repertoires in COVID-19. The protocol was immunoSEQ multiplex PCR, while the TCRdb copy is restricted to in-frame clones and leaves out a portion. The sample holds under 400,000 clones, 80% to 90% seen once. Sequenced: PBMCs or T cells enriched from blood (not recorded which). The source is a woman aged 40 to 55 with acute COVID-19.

DNA for the CDR3: TGCGCCAGCAGCAACAGGGGGGACACTGAAGCTTTCTTT. It is translated as CASSNRGDTEAFF. This chain uses TRBV5-1 with TRBJ1-1; 8 bases align to TRBD1. Germline-derived CDR1 and CDR2 are SGHRS and YFSETQ. V was clipped by 4 bases and J by 3 bases; unmatched bases: 2. This CDR3 comprises 13 residues. The full variable domain, rest sourced from reference TRBV5-1 and TRBJ1-1, is KAGVTQTPRYLIKTRGQQVTLSCSPISGHRSVSWYQQTPGQGLQFLFEYFSETQRNKGNFPGRFSGRQFSNSRSEMNVSTLELGDSALYLCASSNRGDTEAFFGQGTRLTVV.